This TCR beta chain was sequenced during a study of blood T cell repertoires in COVID-19. Study-wide background: Collection of acute and convalescent COVID-19 samples took place in the United States, Italy and Spain.

This clone was counted once. Germline lookup yields CDR1 SGHRS and CDR2 YFSETQ. V gave up 4 bases and J gave up 1 base, with 15 bases separating them. The CDR3 is 16 amino acids. In the original analysis: Estimates of nucleated cell counts were drawn from the amplification of reference gene primers. The repertoire was sequenced with immunoSEQ multiplex PCR; TCRdb's copy has only in-frame clones and lacks some. V, J and clone size are those of that table, while D and trimming were read from the DNA. The data hold under 300,000 clones, with around four fifths observed a single time. The source material was peripheral blood. This rearrangement joins TRBV5-1 to TRBJ1-3; D is unclear. The source of this sequence is a woman between 40 and 50 years old with active or convalescent COVID-19. In DNA, the CDR3 is TGCGCCAGCAGCCTTACTGGAGGAGGGTCTGGAAACACCATATATTTT. Its protein is CASSLTGGGSGNTIYF.